The sequence of this TCR beta chain was determined in a study of chemoradiotherapy in HPV16-positive cancers. Notes on the study in general: Only a couple of HPV16-positive patients supplied the functional HPV-specificity definition.

Germline V gives CDR1 GTSNPN, CDR2 SVGIG (reference sequence). The V gene lost 1 base and the J gene lost 8 bases, with 21 bases spanning the gap. CDR3 length: 16 residues. Sequencing was performed with immunoSEQ multiplex PCR; in TCRdb, only in-frame clones are kept and a portion is missing. Among around 68,000 clones, roughly 90% were seen once, and the ten largest hold under 4.5%. Concerning this clone: Its antigen is unidentified.

This chain links TRBV30 with TRBJ2-1; maybe TRBD2 (6 bases). The source is a human donor with HPV-associated anogenital cancer. Sequenced here: blood, sampled from a patient who underwent chemoradiotherapy. The CDR3 sequence is CAWSDGGRGFRDEQFF. For the CDR3, the DNA is TGTGCCTGGAGTGATGGGGGGAGAGGATTTAGGGATGAGCAGTTCTTC. Filled out from reference TRBV30 and TRBJ2-1, the complete variable domain reads SQTIHQWPATLVQPVGSPLSLECTVEGTSNPNLYWYRQAAGRGLQLLFYSVGIGQISSEVPQNLSASRPQDRQFILSSKKLLLSDSGFYLCAWSDGGRGFRDEQFFGPGTRLTVL.